This T cell receptor (beta chain) was recorded in a study of OX40 agonist ivuxolimab in advanced cancers. As for the study more broadly: Ivuxolimab, which targeted the costimulatory receptor OX40 (CD134), was an agonistic, fully human IgG2 monoclonal antibody. A male proportion of around 81% and a mean age of around 60 years, ranging from roughly 23 to 90, were recorded for the dose-escalation cohort. Peripheral TCRbeta sequencing aimed to test whether ivuxolimab altered TCR sequence diversity and caused clonal T-cell expansion. The monotherapy dose-escalation portion (N ≈ 50 patients) of the phase I ivuxolimab trial is reported in the paper. Intravenous ivuxolimab was administered to patients every 2 weeks at six dose levels: 0.01, 0.1, 0.3, 1.5, 3 and 10 mg/kg. Partial responses occurred in three dose-escalation patients, of whom one had hepatocellular carcinoma and two had cutaneous melanoma. Among the roughly 50 dose-escalation patients, some 19 had hepatocellular carcinoma, around 15 melanoma, 9 renal cell carcinoma and 9 head and neck cancer. Patients were allowed to have had prior anti-PD-1, anti-PD-L1 or anti-CTLA-4 therapy, and approximately 43% of the dose-escalation patients had previously received checkpoint inhibitors. The paper's findings and limits, for the study overall: Clonal expansion of both CD4+ and CD8+ blood T cells was observed from baseline to week 6 at doses 0.1 to 3.0 mg/kg. In partial responders in the 0.1-3.0 mg/kg groups, normalized peripheral clonal expansion was found to be among the lowest, especially among CD8+ T cells. After ivuxolimab, expanded clones were on average more numerous among CD8+ T cells than among CD4+ T cells. Low levels of normalized T-cell clonal expansion were also shown by some nonresponding patients. Antigen specificity was not determined for the clonally expanded peripheral T cells.

To sequence the TCRbeta CDR3 region, genomic DNA was isolated from the sorted cells. The immunoSEQ Assay was used for sequencing of TCRbeta CDR3 regions. Not all clones reach the TCRdb copy of this immuneACCESS table, which keeps in-frame sequences only. Checked studies attribute under half of the gap to unresolved V genes and leave the rest unexplained. This sample comprises under 20,000 clones, around three quarters of them detected only once. The ten largest clonotypes hold about 14% of the sample. This clone appeared a single time. Its binding antigen is unknown. The sample holds no much larger clone one base away, and base qualities are not on file. CDR3 length: 16 amino acids, cysteine to phenylalanine. The retained sequence is limited to the CDR3, 48 bases, with the frame set at the first base. Patients with a history of autoimmune disease or receiving systemic immunosuppression were excluded from the trial. Peripheral blood for TCR sequencing was collected from all dose cohorts at baseline, on cycle 4 day 1, and on cycle 7 day 1. Samples were obtained from an open-label, multicenter, first-in-human phase I dose-escalation trial of ivuxolimab. Adults with locally advanced or metastatic melanoma, renal cell, hepatocellular, or head and neck squamous cell carcinoma were enrolled in the trial. CD4+ and CD8+ T cells were sorted separately from peripheral blood before TCR sequencing.

The sequencing used CD4+ or CD8+ T cells sorted from blood, collected in a trial of the OX40 agonist ivuxolimab. This receptor was identified in an adult with an advanced solid tumor such as melanoma, head and neck, liver or kidney cancer. The V gene is TRBV21-1 and the J gene is TRBJ2-2. TRBV21-1 has pseudogene status. The CDR3: CASSFLRGLHTGELFF. The sequenced DNA is TGTGCCAGCAGCTTCCTGAGGGGTCTGCACACCGGGGAGCTGTTTTTT.